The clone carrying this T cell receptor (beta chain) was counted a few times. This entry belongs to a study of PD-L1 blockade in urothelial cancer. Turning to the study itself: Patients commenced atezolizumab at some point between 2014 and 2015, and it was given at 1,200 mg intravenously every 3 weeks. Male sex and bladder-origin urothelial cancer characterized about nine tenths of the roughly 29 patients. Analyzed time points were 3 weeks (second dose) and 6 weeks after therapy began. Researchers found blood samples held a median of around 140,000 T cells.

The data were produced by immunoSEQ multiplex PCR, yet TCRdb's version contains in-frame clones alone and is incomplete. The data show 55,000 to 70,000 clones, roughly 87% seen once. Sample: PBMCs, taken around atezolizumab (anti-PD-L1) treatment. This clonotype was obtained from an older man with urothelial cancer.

The CDR3 DNA sequence: TGCGCCAGCAGCCAAGTGGGGGGGATGAACACTGAAGCTTTCTTT. This codes for CASSQVGGMNTEAFF. The chain is built from TRBV4-1 and TRBJ1-1; a possible D gene is TRBD1 (5 bases). The CDR3 contains 15 residues. CDR1 and CDR2 from the germline V gene are MGHRA and YSYEKL. V was clipped by 1 base and J by 0 bases, with 9 bases between them.